The rows below give T cell receptor beta chains drawn from one sample of a study of Graves' ophthalmopathy and Graves' hyperthyroidism. A single record per CDR3 protein comes from TCRdb applying MiXCR to the multiplex PCR reads. The sample yields approximately 210,000 distinct CDR3 sequences, just under 30% seen once. Sequenced material: peripheral blood. The receptor set was obtained from a man aged 50-59 years with Graves' ophthalmopathy. Both conserved end residues are part of each CDR3. D genes are given only for firm matches. Size is stated for part of the rows, as once, few or many counts, or as a class when the clone is expanded.

d_gene: -
v_gene: TRBV11-1
j_gene: TRBJ2-7
abundance: many
CDR3aa: CASTASGLETYEQYF
CDR3nt: TGTGCCAGCACCGCAAGCGGATTAGAGACCTACGAGCAGTACTTC

d_gene: -
v_gene: TRBV20-1
j_gene: TRBJ1-1
abundance: -
CDR3aa: CSARDLLTDVNTEAFF
CDR3nt: TGCAGTGCTAGAGATCTTCTGACGGATGTGAACACTGAAGCTTTCTTT

d_gene: TRBD1
v_gene: TRBV6-5
j_gene: TRBJ2-7
abundance: -
CDR3aa: CASSSAGTGLYEQYF
CDR3nt: TGTGCCAGCAGTTCGGCCGGGACAGGACTCTACGAGCAGTACTTC

d_gene: -
v_gene: TRBV7-9
j_gene: TRBJ1-1
abundance: -
CDR3aa: CASSSGDSPEAFF
CDR3nt: TGTGCCAGCAGCTCCGGGGACTCACCTGAAGCTTTCTTT

d_gene: TRBD1
v_gene: TRBV15
j_gene: TRBJ2-5
abundance: many
CDR3aa: CATSRGQAVRETQYF
CDR3nt: TGTGCCACCAGCCGGGGACAGGCGGTCCGAGAGACCCAGTACTTC

d_gene: -
v_gene: TRBV7-3
j_gene: TRBJ2-2
abundance: many
CDR3aa: CASSQGSTGELFF
CDR3nt: TGTGCCAGCAGCCAGGGGTCCACCGGGGAGCTGTTTTTT

d_gene: -
v_gene: TRBV7-8
j_gene: TRBJ1-6
abundance: many
CDR3aa: CASSKGDPSLYSPLHF
CDR3nt: TGTGCCAGCAGCAAGGGGGACCCAAGCCTTTATTCACCCCTCCACTTT

d_gene: -
v_gene: TRBV6-5
j_gene: TRBJ1-5
abundance: many
CDR3aa: CASKGEPYSNQPQHF
CDR3nt: TGTGCCAGCAAGGGGGAGCCCTATAGCAATCAGCCCCAGCATTTT

d_gene: TRBD2
v_gene: TRBV4-1
j_gene: TRBJ2-5
abundance: many
CDR3aa: CASSPLAGNQETQYF
CDR3nt: TGCGCCAGCAGCCCCCTAGCGGGGAACCAAGAGACCCAGTACTTC

d_gene: -
v_gene: TRBV6-2/TRBV6-3
j_gene: TRBJ1-1
abundance: many
CDR3aa: CASSLTPGGTEAFF
CDR3nt: TGTGCCAGCAGTTTGACTCCTGGGGGGACTGAAGCTTTCTTT

d_gene: TRBD2
v_gene: TRBV6-2/TRBV6-3
j_gene: TRBJ2-3
abundance: many
CDR3aa: CASSYSLSGRGTDTQYF
CDR3nt: TGTGCCAGCAGTTACTCCCTTAGCGGGAGAGGCACAGATACGCAGTATTTT

d_gene: TRBD2
v_gene: TRBV20-1
j_gene: TRBJ2-5
abundance: many
CDR3aa: CSAGLAGVETQYF
CDR3nt: TGCAGTGCGGGACTAGCGGGAGTGGAGACCCAGTACTTC

d_gene: -
v_gene: TRBV25-1
j_gene: TRBJ1-2
abundance: -
CDR3aa: CASSEGVRGYGYTF
CDR3nt: TGTGCCAGCAGTGAAGGGGTGAGGGGCTATGGCTACACCTTC

d_gene: TRBD2
v_gene: TRBV20-1
j_gene: TRBJ2-7
abundance: many
CDR3aa: CSAKGLADHDAYEQYF
CDR3nt: TGCAGTGCTAAGGGACTAGCGGACCACGATGCCTACGAGCAGTACTTC

d_gene: -
v_gene: TRBV12-3/TRBV12-4
j_gene: TRBJ1-5
abundance: many
CDR3aa: CASSLTGNQPQHF
CDR3nt: TGTGCCAGCAGCTTAACGGGAAATCAGCCCCAGCATTTT

d_gene: -
v_gene: TRBV28
j_gene: TRBJ1-2
abundance: many
CDR3aa: CASSPRNYGYTF
CDR3nt: TGTGCCAGCAGTCCACGGAACTATGGCTACACCTTC

d_gene: -
v_gene: TRBV20-1
j_gene: TRBJ2-6
abundance: many
CDR3aa: CSASVAFRGANVLTF
CDR3nt: TGCAGTGCTAGCGTTGCATTTCGTGGGGCCAACGTCCTGACTTTC

d_gene: TRBD2
v_gene: TRBV5-1
j_gene: TRBJ2-5
abundance: -
CDR3aa: CASSRKAGGLQETQYF
CDR3nt: TGCGCCAGCAGTCGTAAAGCGGGAGGCCTCCAAGAGACCCAGTACTTC

d_gene: -
v_gene: TRBV12-3/TRBV12-4
j_gene: TRBJ2-2
abundance: -
CDR3aa: CASSLGLGGELFF
CDR3nt: TGTGCCAGCAGTTTGGGTCTCGGCGGGGAGCTGTTTTTT

d_gene: -
v_gene: TRBV27
j_gene: TRBJ2-2
abundance: many
CDR3aa: CASREGVGRGELFF
CDR3nt: TGTGCCAGCAGGGAAGGGGTCGGTCGCGGGGAGCTGTTTTTT

d_gene: TRBD2
v_gene: TRBV12-3/TRBV12-4
j_gene: TRBJ2-7
abundance: -
CDR3aa: CASGPGTSGRRVYEQYF
CDR3nt: TGTGCCAGCGGCCCCGGGACTAGCGGGAGAAGGGTGTACGAGCAGTACTTC

d_gene: -
v_gene: TRBV28
j_gene: TRBJ1-2
abundance: many
CDR3aa: CASSPGGGREGYTF
CDR3nt: TGTGCCAGCAGCCCCGGGGGGGGGCGAGAGGGCTACACCTTC

d_gene: TRBD2
v_gene: TRBV19
j_gene: TRBJ2-7
abundance: many
CDR3aa: CATTSGTLQYF
CDR3nt: TGTGCCACTACTAGCGGGACCTTGCAGTACTTC

d_gene: -
v_gene: TRBV28
j_gene: TRBJ2-7
abundance: many
CDR3aa: CASSFNPNDRRMSYEQYF
CDR3nt: TGTGCCAGCAGTTTTAACCCAAACGACAGACGGATGTCCTACGAGCAGTACTTC

d_gene: -
v_gene: TRBV20-1
j_gene: TRBJ1-1
abundance: many
CDR3aa: CSASHGGTEAFF
CDR3nt: TGCAGTGCGTCCCATGGGGGAACTGAAGCTTTCTTT

d_gene: -
v_gene: TRBV20-1
j_gene: TRBJ1-1
abundance: -
CDR3aa: CSAPPPNGGNTEAFF
CDR3nt: TGCAGTGCTCCTCCCCCCAATGGGGGGAACACTGAAGCTTTCTTT

d_gene: -
v_gene: TRBV6-5
j_gene: TRBJ2-5
abundance: -
CDR3aa: CASSYSDGTSETQYF
CDR3nt: TGTGCCAGCAGTTACTCAGACGGTACTTCAGAGACCCAGTACTTC

d_gene: TRBD2
v_gene: TRBV11-3
j_gene: TRBJ2-7
abundance: many
CDR3aa: CASSVGLADYEQYF
CDR3nt: TGTGCCAGCAGCGTGGGACTAGCGGACTACGAGCAGTACTTC

d_gene: -
v_gene: TRBV12-3/TRBV12-4
j_gene: TRBJ2-5
abundance: -
CDR3aa: CASSLALGETQYF
CDR3nt: TGTGCCAGCAGTTTGGCGTTGGGAGAGACCCAGTACTTC

d_gene: -
v_gene: TRBV5-1
j_gene: TRBJ2-2
abundance: many
CDR3aa: CASSLENENTGELFF
CDR3nt: TGCGCCAGCAGCTTGGAGAATGAGAACACCGGGGAGCTGTTTTTT

d_gene: -
v_gene: TRBV19
j_gene: TRBJ2-7
abundance: many
CDR3aa: CASSPGLEQYF
CDR3nt: TGTGCCAGTAGTCCGGGACTCGAGCAGTACTTC

d_gene: TRBD1
v_gene: TRBV12-3/TRBV12-4
j_gene: TRBJ1-1
abundance: -
CDR3aa: CASSLRGRNTEAFF
CDR3nt: TGTGCCAGCAGTTTAAGGGGGCGGAACACTGAAGCTTTCTTT

d_gene: -
v_gene: TRBV29-1
j_gene: TRBJ2-2
abundance: many
CDR3aa: CSVPRRGGNTGELFF
CDR3nt: TGCAGCGTTCCGCGGCGGGGCGGGAACACCGGGGAGCTGTTTTTT

d_gene: TRBD2
v_gene: TRBV19
j_gene: TRBJ2-2
abundance: many
CDR3aa: CASRLAGIGELFF
CDR3nt: TGTGCCAGCCGACTAGCGGGAATCGGGGAGCTGTTTTTT

d_gene: TRBD2
v_gene: TRBV6-2/TRBV6-3
j_gene: TRBJ2-5
abundance: -
CDR3aa: CASSGLAGGPDVTQYF
CDR3nt: TGTGCCTCCTCGGGACTAGCGGGAGGGCCCGACGTGACCCAGTACTTC

d_gene: -
v_gene: TRBV7-2
j_gene: TRBJ1-2
abundance: many
CDR3aa: CASSQQLTQGYTF
CDR3nt: TGTGCCAGCAGCCAACAGCTCACCCAAGGCTACACCTTC